This is a list of T cell receptor beta chains from one sample in a study of CD8 T cells in ankylosing spondylitis. TCRdb re-derived calls from the 5' RACE reads in MiXCR, one entry per CDR3 protein. Of under 950,000 distinct CDR3 sequences detected, under 20% appear once; the ten largest clones hold 15% to 20%. The sequencing input was blood, either unsorted or a sorted T cell fraction (not recorded which). The receptors come from a male donor with ankylosing spondylitis. The CDR3 runs from the conserved cysteine through the conserved F or W. D genes are given only for firm matches. Clone size is given for some rows only: seen once, a few or many times, or a class if the clone is expanded.

d_call	clone_size	v_call	j_call	cdr3_nt	cdr3_aa
TRBD2	few	TRBV4-3	TRBJ2-5	TGCGCCAGCAGCCTCGGGACTAGCGGGGAAGAGACCCAGTACTTC	CASSLGTSGEETQYF
NA	few	TRBV29-1	TRBJ2-1	TGCAGCGCCGTCTATCCTCTCTACAATGAGCAGTTCTTC	CSAVYPLYNEQFF
NA	NA	TRBV12-3/TRBV12-4	TRBJ1-1	TGTGCCAGCACGACATTAACGAACACTGAAGCTTTCTTT	CASTTLTNTEAFF
TRBD2	NA	TRBV14	TRBJ2-1	TGTGCCAGCACCGGGGGGGCGAACCTAGGTGAGCAGTTCTTC	CASTGGANLGEQFF
NA	few	TRBV20-1	TRBJ2-1	TGCAGTGCTAGAGTTACCCTAAGCTCCTACAATGAGCAGTTCTTC	CSARVTLSSYNEQFF
NA	many	TRBV5-1	TRBJ2-7	TGCGCCAGCAGGCAGGGTCCCTCCTACGAGCAGTACTTC	CASRQGPSYEQYF
NA	NA	TRBV5-6	TRBJ2-4	TGTGCCAGCAGCGAACTAGGTTCTCCTCAGAACATTCAGTACTTC	CASSELGSPQNIQYF
TRBD1	NA	TRBV10-3	TRBJ1-1	TGTGCCATCAGTGACCGGGACAGGGTACGGGCTTTCTTT	CAISDRDRVRAFF
TRBD1	NA	TRBV6-2/TRBV6-3	TRBJ1-2	TGTGCCAGCAGTTACAGGGGGCACTATGGCTACACCTTC	CASSYRGHYGYTF
NA	few	TRBV7-3	TRBJ2-4	TGTGCCAGCAGCTTAGCGGCCAAAAACATTCAGTACTTC	CASSLAAKNIQYF
NA	many	TRBV12-3/TRBV12-4	TRBJ1-5	TGTGCCAGCAGGCTATGGGGGCAGCCCCAGCATTTT	CASRLWGQPQHF
NA	NA	TRBV7-3	TRBJ2-1	TGTGCCAGCAGCTCTGGGACTGTGCTCAATGAGCAGTTCTTC	CASSSGTVLNEQFF
TRBD1	NA	TRBV5-1	TRBJ1-2	TGCGCCAGCAGCTTGGATGTTAGACAGGGAGGATACGGCTACACCTTC	CASSLDVRQGGYGYTF
NA	few	TRBV20-1	TRBJ1-5	TGCAGTGCTAGGATAGGACAGCCGCATCAGCCCCAGCATTTT	CSARIGQPHQPQHF
TRBD2	few	TRBV11-2	TRBJ2-5	TGTGCCAGCAGCTTAGTCCTAGCGGGATCGCAAGAGACCCAGTACTTC	CASSLVLAGSQETQYF
TRBD2	few	TRBV28	TRBJ2-1	TGTGCCAGCAGTGTCACTGCGGGGACTAGCATTTTCTTC	CASSVTAGTSIFF
NA	NA	TRBV29-1	TRBJ2-7	TGCAGCGTTGAAGAAGGAGCGCGGAGCGCTTACGAGCAGTACTTC	CSVEEGARSAYEQYF
NA	NA	TRBV30	TRBJ1-1	TGTGCCTGGAGTAGGGGGGCAGAGGCCCTGGGCGCTTTCTTT	CAWSRGAEALGAFF
NA	once	TRBV20-1	TRBJ1-1	TGCAGTGCTAGTGAGTCAGGGTCGAACACTGAAGCTTTCTTT	CSASESGSNTEAFF
NA	NA	TRBV7-9	TRBJ2-1	TGTGCCAGCAGCCCAGACGCGGAGTCGGCGGAGCAGTTCTTC	CASSPDAESAEQFF
NA	few	TRBV21-1	TRBJ2-7	TGTGCCAGCAGCCCAAGGCTTAATCCGAACTACGAGCAGTACTTC	CASSPRLNPNYEQYF
TRBD1	many	TRBV5-1	TRBJ1-2	TGCGCCAGCAGCCTTGGTCAGGGGGCAGCTAACTATGGCTACACCTTC	CASSLGQGAANYGYTF
NA	NA	TRBV10-1	TRBJ2-3	TGCGCCAGCAGTGAGAAGGGGCAGGGAGATACGCAGTATTTT	CASSEKGQGDTQYF
NA	NA	TRBV4-2	TRBJ2-7	TGTGCCAGCAGGCGGAACAGGGCAGGGGACTACGAGCAGTACTTC	CASRRNRAGDYEQYF
NA	once	TRBV7-8	TRBJ2-7	TGTGCCAGCAGCTTAGCGGGGGGCAGTAACTACGAGCAGTACTTC	CASSLAGGSNYEQYF
TRBD1	few	TRBV6-2/TRBV6-3	TRBJ2-1	TGTGCCAGCAGGAAGGACAGGGTCAAAAGCTACAATGAGCAGTTCTTC	CASRKDRVKSYNEQFF
NA	NA	TRBV20-1	TRBJ2-3	TGCAGTGCTAGAGGCCTAGCGCTTAGCACAGATACGCAGTATTTT	CSARGLALSTDTQYF
TRBD1	few	TRBV27	TRBJ1-6	TGTGCCAGCAGTTTAGACAGGGAGGTGAATTCACCCCTCCACTTT	CASSLDREVNSPLHF
NA	many	TRBV7-9	TRBJ1-2	TGTGCCAGCAGCTTAGTAAGGAATGGCTACACCTTC	CASSLVRNGYTF
NA	NA	TRBV20-1	TRBJ1-5	TGCAGTGCTAGAGAGGGGTTTAATCAGCCCCAGCATTTT	CSAREGFNQPQHF
NA	once	TRBV6-1	TRBJ1-5	TGTGCCAGCAGTGAAGGGGGGCTTAGTAATCAGCCCCAGCATTTT	CASSEGGLSNQPQHF
TRBD1	NA	TRBV6-2/TRBV6-3	TRBJ1-1	TGTGCCAGCATTGTTATAGGGACAGTGAACACTGAAGCTTTCTTT	CASIVIGTVNTEAFF
TRBD1	few	TRBV6-2/TRBV6-3	TRBJ1-5	TGTGCCAGCAGTTACTCTTCCGGGACAGGCAATCAGCCCCAGCATTTT	CASSYSSGTGNQPQHF
NA	few	TRBV9	TRBJ2-3	TGTGCCAGCAGCGTGAGGGGTATGAGCACAGATACGCAGTATTTT	CASSVRGMSTDTQYF
TRBD1	few	TRBV12-3/TRBV12-4	TRBJ2-2	TGTGCCAGCAGGCTAGGGGGCCGGAGCGGGGAGCTGTTTTTT	CASRLGGRSGELFF
TRBD2	NA	TRBV15	TRBJ2-5	TGTGCCACCAGCAGGCCTCGGAGCCCTAGCGGGGGCCAGTACTTC	CATSRPRSPSGGQYF
TRBD2	NA	TRBV2	TRBJ2-3	TGTGCCAGCAGTTCTAGGACTAGCGGGGGGCATTCTAGCACAGATACGCAGTATTTT	CASSSRTSGGHSSTDTQYF
NA	few	TRBV4-1	TRBJ1-6	TGCGCCAGCAGCCAAGTGGAGACGAGTAATTCACCCCTCCACTTT	CASSQVETSNSPLHF
NA	few	TRBV27	TRBJ2-7	TGTGCCAGCAGTTTAAGTGGCCGGCTACTGCAGTACTTC	CASSLSGRLLQYF
NA	NA	TRBV5-1	TRBJ2-7	TGCGCCAGCAGCTTGGAAGGTCCGGACCTCTACGAGCAGTACTTC	CASSLEGPDLYEQYF
NA	few	TRBV20-1	TRBJ2-7	TGCAGTGCTCGCAGTTATACTAGCTCTACCTACGAGCAGTACTTC	CSARSYTSSTYEQYF
NA	NA	TRBV15	TRBJ2-1	TGTGCCACCAGCAGAGAAAGGGACTTACGGCAGTTCTTC	CATSRERDLRQFF
TRBD1	many	TRBV12-3/TRBV12-4	TRBJ1-5	TGTGCCAGCCGAGACAGGGCCAATCAGCCCCAGCATTTT	CASRDRANQPQHF
NA	NA	TRBV11-2	TRBJ1-1	TGTGCCAGCAGTGACTTTATGGACACTGAAGCTTTCTTT	CASSDFMDTEAFF
NA	NA	TRBV9	TRBJ2-7	TGTGCCAGCAGCGAGGGAATCCGGGACGAGCAGTACTTC	CASSEGIRDEQYF
NA	many	TRBV20-1	TRBJ2-1	TGCAGTGCTATTTATGGGGCGATCAATGAGCAGTTCTTC	CSAIYGAINEQFF
TRBD1	few	TRBV27	TRBJ2-3	TGTGCCAGCAGTTTGGGGACAGGGAGGGCAGATACGCAGTATTTT	CASSLGTGRADTQYF
TRBD1	NA	TRBV7-3	TRBJ1-1	TGTGCCAGCAGCTTGGGGGACAGGGAAACAACTGAAGCTTTCTTT	CASSLGDRETTEAFF
TRBD1	few	TRBV7-9	TRBJ2-7	TGTGCCAGCAGCTTAGAGGGGACAGGGGGCGCCGAGCAGTACTTC	CASSLEGTGGAEQYF
NA	few	TRBV12-3/TRBV12-4	TRBJ1-6	TGTGCCAGCAGTTTTGGGCTGTCTAATTCACCCCTCCACTTT	CASSFGLSNSPLHF
TRBD1	NA	TRBV20-1	TRBJ2-3	TGCAGTGCGCCAAGGGGGCGCTTGAACACAGATACGCAGTATTTT	CSAPRGRLNTDTQYF
NA	few	TRBV3-1	TRBJ2-2	TGTGCCAGCAGCCAATCTCAGATACTCGCGAACACCGGGGAGCTGTTTTTT	CASSQSQILANTGELFF
NA	few	TRBV6-5	TRBJ1-2	TGTGCCAGCAGTTACGATGGGGCACCCAAAGGTGGCTACACCTTC	CASSYDGAPKGGYTF
TRBD1	many	TRBV9	TRBJ2-1	TGTGCCAGCAGCGTAGCTACAGGGGGGTTTAATGAGCAGTTCTTC	CASSVATGGFNEQFF
NA	few	TRBV29-1	TRBJ1-5	TGCAGCGTTGAACAGGGGTACAATCAGCCCCAGCATTTT	CSVEQGYNQPQHF
TRBD2	few	TRBV5-1	TRBJ2-1	TGCGCCAGCAGCTTGCTACCGGGACTAGCGGACAATGAGCAGTTCTTC	CASSLLPGLADNEQFF
NA	few	TRBV4-2	TRBJ2-1	TGTGCCAGCAGCCAAGTCTCCGGGGGTGGGAATGAGCAGTTCTTC	CASSQVSGGGNEQFF
TRBD1	many	TRBV28	TRBJ2-7	TGTGCCAGCAGTTTATACCAGGGGGCCGACGAGCAGTACTTC	CASSLYQGADEQYF
TRBD2	few	TRBV20-1	TRBJ2-2	TGCAGTGCTAGAGATCTCCATGGCGGGGGGGCAGCCGGGGAGCTGTTTTTT	CSARDLHGGGAAGELFF
NA	many	TRBV12-3/TRBV12-4	TRBJ1-4	TGTGCCAGCAGTTTAGGACGAACAAATGAAAAACTGTTTTTT	CASSLGRTNEKLFF